This T cell receptor beta chain was captured by sequencing in a study of T-cell reconstitution after alpha-beta-depleted transplantation in children. This CDR3 is 15 amino acids long. Germline CDR1 reads KGHDR; CDR2 reads SFDVKD. Trimming took 4 bases from V and 0 from J, leaving 8 bases between them. It was with unique molecular identifiers that the TCRbeta library was prepared. A single record per CDR3 protein comes from TCRdb applying MiXCR to the PCR reads. This sample yields around 250,000 distinct CDR3 sequences, of which about 25% are seen a single time; about 2.6% belongs to the top ten. This clonotype was sampled from a girl under 10 years old with Fanconi anemia, due to receive a stem cell transplant. The chain joins TRBV24-1 to TRBJ2-2; D is unclear. This material consisted of PBMCs, taken before TCRalphabeta/CD19-depleted stem cell transplant. CDR3 DNA sequence: TGTGCCACCAGTGAGGATCAAGCGAACACCGGGGAGCTGTTTTTT. Translated: CATSEDQANTGELFF.